This T cell receptor beta chain was captured by sequencing in a study of T cell responses to AZD1222 COVID-19 vaccine. The V end lost 0 bases, the J end lost 7 bases, and 16 bases lay between the germline ends. The CDR3 spans 16 residues. CDR1 and CDR2 from the germline V gene are MGHRA and YSYEKL. Sequenced by immunoSEQ multiplex PCR; TCRdb stores in-frame clones only, minus some. The sample lists approximately 150,000 clones, roughly 92% occurring once. The V and J genes are TRBV4-1 and TRBJ1-5; D may be TRBD1 (5 bases). Specimen: peripheral blood, collected on day 0 of AZD1222 vaccination. The TCR sequence derives from an adult in good health. The DNA of the CDR3 is TGCGCCAGCAGCCAAGATTCGAGCAGGGAGTTACAGCCCCAGCATTTT. Its protein product is CASSQDSSRELQPQHF.